A selection of T cell receptor beta chains follows, all from one sample in a study of shared clonotypes between healthy human individuals. This table comes from immunoSEQ multiplex PCR, and its TCRdb copy is limited to in-frame clones, with some not included. The sample records approximately 1.9 million clones, about 93% being singletons. The sequencing sample was made of naive CD8+ T cells from PBMCs. The receptors were gathered from a man younger than 35 in good health. Some clones in this sample may be carry-over from other donors' samples. CDR3s include the opening cysteine and the closing phenylalanine or tryptophan. Fields, in order: J gene, V gene, clone size, D gene, CDR3 protein, CDR3 DNA. A D gene is named only where the DNA matches it firmly. Size tells how often a clone was seen (once, few, many) or the class of an expanded clone, and some rows leave it out.

TRBJ1-5,TRBV19,NA,TRBD1,CASSIVWTGGNQPQHF,TGTGCCAGTAGTATAGTCTGGACAGGGGGCAATCAGCCCCAGCATTTT
TRBJ2-2,TRBV4-1,NA,NA,CASSQAPGIGTGELFF,TGCGCCAGCAGCCAAGCCCCGGGTATCGGCACCGGGGAGCTGTTTTTT
TRBJ2-7,TRBV7-8,NA,NA,CASSSRTADYEQYF,TGTGCCAGCAGCTCCCGGACAGCAGACTACGAGCAGTACTTC
TRBJ2-6,TRBV27,NA,NA,CASSLMGSGANVLTF,TGTGCCAGCAGTTTAATGGGTTCTGGGGCCAACGTCCTGACTTTC
TRBJ1-1,TRBV27,NA,TRBD1,CASSAGGSTEAFF,TGTGCCAGCAGCGCAGGGGGCTCCACTGAAGCTTTCTTT
TRBJ1-2,TRBV21-1,NA,NA,CASSKEQAGGYTF,TGTGCCAGCAGCAAAGAACAGGCTGGGGGCTACACCTTC
TRBJ2-7,TRBV5-8,NA,TRBD1,CASGGQESYEQYF,TGTGCCAGCGGAGGACAGGAGTCCTACGAGCAGTACTTC
TRBJ2-1,TRBV7-9,NA,TRBD1,CASSLGAGQGYNEQFF,TGTGCCAGCAGCTTAGGAGCGGGACAGGGATACAATGAGCAGTTCTTC
TRBJ1-2,TRBV4-1,NA,TRBD1,CASSHPTDRVEGYTF,TGCGCCAGCAGCCACCCAACGGACAGGGTAGAGGGCTACACCTTC
TRBJ1-2,TRBV11-2,NA,NA,CASSPGAWGYGYTF,TGTGCCAGCAGCCCAGGGGCCTGGGGCTATGGCTACACCTTC
TRBJ2-7,TRBV7-2,NA,NA,CASSLGNYWDYEQYF,TGTGCCAGCAGCTTAGGGAACTACTGGGACTACGAGCAGTACTTC
TRBJ2-7,TRBV9,once,TRBD2,CASSEGGTRSYEQYF,TGTGCCAGCAGTGAGGGAGGGACTAGGTCATACGAGCAGTACTTC
TRBJ2-7,TRBV28,once,NA,CASNLQRLSYEQYF,TGTGCCAGCAACCTACAGCGGCTATCCTACGAGCAGTACTTC
TRBJ2-2,TRBV28,NA,TRBD1,CASSWDRVGHSPNTGELFF,TGTGCCAGCAGTTGGGACAGGGTGGGCCATTCCCCGAACACCGGGGAGCTGTTTTTT
TRBJ2-6,TRBV25-1,NA,TRBD1,CASGEQGSGANVLTF,TGTGCCAGCGGCGAACAGGGGTCTGGGGCCAACGTCCTGACTTTC
TRBJ2-7,TRBV7-9,NA,NA,CASSQGGLRLYEQYF,TGTGCCAGCAGCCAGGGGGGCCTCCGACTCTACGAGCAGTACTTC
TRBJ2-2,TRBV9,NA,NA,CASSPLPGHSNTGELFF,TGTGCCAGCAGCCCTCTCCCGGGACATTCGAACACCGGGGAGCTGTTTTTT
TRBJ2-5,TRBV4-2,NA,TRBD2,CASSQEASGSPETQYF,TGTGCCAGCAGCCAAGAGGCTAGCGGGAGCCCAGAGACCCAGTACTTC
TRBJ2-7,TRBV30,NA,NA,CAWSVLGGYEQYF,TGTGCCTGGAGTGTACTGGGGGGCTACGAGCAGTACTTC
TRBJ2-7,TRBV5-6,NA,TRBD1,CASSPDRSRWQYF,TGTGCCAGCAGCCCGGACAGGTCCCGGTGGCAGTACTTC
TRBJ2-7,TRBV28,NA,TRBD1,CASRAGTGPYEQYF,TGTGCCAGCAGAGCCGGGACAGGGCCCTACGAGCAGTACTTC
TRBJ2-3,TRBV27,NA,TRBD2,CASGLAGVPDTQYF,TGTGCCAGCGGACTAGCGGGAGTTCCAGATACGCAGTATTTT
TRBJ2-1,TRBV7-2,NA,NA,CASSPLLLLWDEQFF,TGTGCCAGCAGCCCTCTCCTCCTTCTTTGGGATGAGCAGTTCTTC
TRBJ1-1,TRBV7-9,NA,NA,CASSQGLIGPEAFF,TGTGCCAGCAGCCAGGGACTTATTGGGCCTGAAGCTTTCTTT
TRBJ1-2,TRBV18,NA,NA,CASSPGETESRNYGYTF,TGTGCCAGCTCACCAGGGGAGACAGAGAGTCGAAACTATGGCTACACCTTC
TRBJ2-7,TRBV14,NA,NA,CASSQAGGVETYEQYF,TGTGCCAGCAGCCAAGCGGGTGGGGTAGAGACCTACGAGCAGTACTTC
TRBJ2-7,TRBV28,NA,NA,CASSILGEQYF,TGTGCCAGCAGCATTTTGGGCGAGCAGTACTTC
TRBJ1-1,TRBV15,NA,NA,CATSRVPAPPNTEAFF,TGTGCCACCAGCAGAGTGCCGGCCCCGCCGAACACTGAAGCTTTCTTT
TRBJ2-7,TRBV4-1,NA,NA,CASSQDSRAEGEQYF,TGCGCCAGCAGCCAAGATTCAAGGGCAGAGGGAGAGCAGTACTTC
TRBJ2-1,TRBV6-1,NA,TRBD2,CASSEAPPGLAGISHSNEQFF,TGTGCCAGCAGTGAAGCGCCCCCCGGACTAGCGGGGATATCACACTCCAATGAGCAGTTCTTC
TRBJ2-5,TRBV7-9,NA,NA,CASSFGNTQETQYF,TGTGCCAGCAGCTTTGGTAATACCCAAGAGACCCAGTACTTC
TRBJ2-5,TRBV10-3,once,NA,CAISDLDVAQYF,TGTGCCATCAGTGACTTAGACGTTGCCCAGTACTTC
TRBJ2-2,TRBV7-9,NA,NA,CASSLATFGELFF,TGTGCCAGCAGCTTAGCGACCTTCGGGGAGCTGTTTTTT
TRBJ1-5,TRBV4-2,NA,TRBD1,CASSQTGVQPQHF,TGTGCCAGCAGCCAGACAGGGGTTCAGCCCCAGCATTTT
TRBJ1-3,TRBV30,NA,NA,CAWRSGAGNTIYF,TGTGCCTGGAGGTCAGGGGCTGGAAACACCATATATTTT
TRBJ2-1,TRBV19,NA,NA,CASSIAGSHNEQFF,TGTGCCAGTAGTATAGCGGGATCCCACAATGAGCAGTTCTTC
TRBJ1-1,TRBV27,NA,NA,CASSLSTSYIGTEAFF,TGTGCCAGCAGTTTATCCACCTCTTACATCGGGACTGAAGCTTTCTTT
TRBJ1-5,TRBV27,NA,NA,CASSLVVYQPQHF,TGTGCCAGCAGTTTAGTGGTGTATCAGCCCCAGCATTTT
TRBJ2-1,TRBV2,NA,NA,CASSESSSYNEQFF,TGTGCCAGCAGTGAATCCAGCAGCTACAATGAGCAGTTCTTC
TRBJ2-3,TRBV19,NA,TRBD2,CASSGRPTDTQYF,TGTGCCAGCAGCGGGAGACCCACAGATACGCAGTATTTT